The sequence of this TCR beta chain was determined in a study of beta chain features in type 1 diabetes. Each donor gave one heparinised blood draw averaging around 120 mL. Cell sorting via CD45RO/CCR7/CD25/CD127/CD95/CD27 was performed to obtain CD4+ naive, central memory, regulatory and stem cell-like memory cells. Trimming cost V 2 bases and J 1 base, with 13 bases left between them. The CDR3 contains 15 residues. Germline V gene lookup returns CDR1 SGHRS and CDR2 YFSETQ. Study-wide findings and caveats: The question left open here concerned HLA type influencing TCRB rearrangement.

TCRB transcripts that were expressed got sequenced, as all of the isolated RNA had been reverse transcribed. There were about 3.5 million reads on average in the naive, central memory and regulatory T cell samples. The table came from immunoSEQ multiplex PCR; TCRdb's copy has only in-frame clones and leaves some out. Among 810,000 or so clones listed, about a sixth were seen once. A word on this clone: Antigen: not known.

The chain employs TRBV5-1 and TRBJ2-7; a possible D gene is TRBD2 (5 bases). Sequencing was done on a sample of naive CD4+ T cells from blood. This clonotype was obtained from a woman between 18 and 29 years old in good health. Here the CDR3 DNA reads TGCGCCAGCAGCTTAGATCCGACGGGGTCCTACGAGCAGTACTTC. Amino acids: CASSLDPTGSYEQYF.